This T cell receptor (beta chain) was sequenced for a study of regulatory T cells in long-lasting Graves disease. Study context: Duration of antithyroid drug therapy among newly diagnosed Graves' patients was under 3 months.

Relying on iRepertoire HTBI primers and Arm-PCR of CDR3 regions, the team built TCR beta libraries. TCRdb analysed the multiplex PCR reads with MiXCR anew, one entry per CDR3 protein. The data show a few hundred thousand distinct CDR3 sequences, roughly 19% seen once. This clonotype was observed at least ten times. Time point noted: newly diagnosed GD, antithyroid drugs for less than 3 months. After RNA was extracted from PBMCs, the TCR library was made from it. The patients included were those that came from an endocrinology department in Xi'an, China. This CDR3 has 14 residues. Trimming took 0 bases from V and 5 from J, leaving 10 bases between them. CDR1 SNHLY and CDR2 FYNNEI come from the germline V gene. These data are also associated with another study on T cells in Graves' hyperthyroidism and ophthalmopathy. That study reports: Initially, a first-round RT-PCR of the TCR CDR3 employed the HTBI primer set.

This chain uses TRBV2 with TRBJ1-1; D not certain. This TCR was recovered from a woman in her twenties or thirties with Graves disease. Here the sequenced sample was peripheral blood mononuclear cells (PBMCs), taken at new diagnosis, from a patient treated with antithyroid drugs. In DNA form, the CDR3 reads TGTGCCAGCAGTGAAGCCCGGGGTGGGACTGAAGCTTTCTTT. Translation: CASSEARGGTEAFF.